This passage covers 17 T cell receptor beta chains from one sample sequenced in a study of regulatory T cells in long-lasting Graves disease. Time point here: persistent/refractory GD, antithyroid drugs over 5 years with positive TRAb. The TCR library used RNA extracted from PBMCs. Arm-PCR of CDR3 regions with iRepertoire HTBI primers generated TCR beta libraries. A single record per CDR3 protein comes from TCRdb applying MiXCR to the multiplex PCR reads. There are about 660,000 distinct CDR3 sequences in the sample; around 32% occur only once, and 40% to 55% lies in the top ten. The material was peripheral blood mononuclear cells (PBMCs), obtained when the disease was refractory, from a patient treated with antithyroid drugs. These receptors were collected from a female donor with Graves disease.

This clonotype showed up many times. This sequence joins TRBV2 and TRBJ2-7, with 8 bases fitting TRBD2. Germline V lookup: CDR1 SNHLY, CDR2 FYNNEI. V lost 7 bases and J lost 5; bases outside the gene matches: 10. The length of the CDR3 is 14 residues. CDR3 sequence (DNA): TGTGCCAGCAAGATTAGCGGGAATCTTAACGAGCAGTACTTC. This translates into CASKISGNLNEQYF.

Many counts were recorded for this clonotype. V is TRBV20-1 and J is TRBJ2-7; TRBD1 matches at 7 bases. Germline V lookup: CDR1 DFQATT, CDR2 SNEGSKA (reference sequence). With V trimmed by 3 bases and J by 4 bases, 3 bases remained unmatched. The length of the CDR3 is 12 residues. DNA for the CDR3: TGCAGTGCTAGCCAGGACAGGTACGAGCAGTACTTC. Amino acids: CSASQDRYEQYF.

This clonotype occurred a few times. The chain combines TRBV25-1 with TRBJ1-1; TRBD1 aligns across 7 bases. This CDR3 contains 14 residues. V lost 4 bases and J lost 8; bases outside the gene matches: 10. The germline V gene has CDR1 MGHDK and CDR2 SYGVNS. The CDR3 sequence is CASSGEPGQWEAFF. In nucleotides, the CDR3 is TGTGCCAGCAGTGGAGAACCGGGACAGTGGGAAGCTTTCTTT.

Concerning this clonotype itself: A read error is possible here, since a much larger clone lies one base away. This sequence joins TRBV27 and TRBJ1-1, with D maybe TRBD1 (5 bases). Germline V gene data show CDR1 as MNHEY and CDR2 as SMNVEV (reference sequence). The CDR3 totals 16 residues. CDR3 residues: CASSLSSTAVNTEALF. CDR3 DNA: TGTGCCAGCAGTTTATCGTCGACAGCCGTGAACACTGAAGCTCTCTTT.

This clonotype turned up a few times. This chain joins TRBV5-1 and TRBJ1-1; a weak D match, TRBD1 (6 bases). The CDR3 contains 16 residues. Trimming stripped 1 base from V and 3 bases from J, with 16 bases between. In germline, CDR1 is SGHRS, CDR2 YFSETQ. CDR3 sequence reads: CASSLRPGGGYTEAFF. Here the CDR3 DNA reads TGCGCCAGCAGCTTGAGGCCTGGGGGGGGCTACACTGAAGCTTTCTTT. The full variable domain, its missing parts supplied by reference TRBV5-1 and TRBJ1-1, is KAGVTQTPRYLIKTRGQQVTLSCSPISGHRSVSWYQQTPGQGLQFLFEYFSETQRNKGNFPGRFSGRQFSNSRSEMNVSTLELGDSALYLCASSLRPGGGYTEAFFGQGTRLTVV.

This sequence joins TRBV6-1 and TRBJ2-7, with D perhaps TRBD1 (7 bases). The CDR3 length is 14 residues. The germline V gene has CDR1 MNHNS and CDR2 SASEGT. The V and J ends lost 6 bases and 0 bases respectively, with 12 bases between them. CDR3 nucleotide sequence: TGTGCCAGCAGGCCAGGGGGGAGCTCCTACGAGCAGTACTTC. Translating gives CASRPGGSSYEQYF.

The chain combines TRBV12-3 or TRBV12-4 with TRBJ2-1; 13 bases are a match to TRBD2. The CDR3 extends over 15 amino acids. V was pared by 5 bases and J by 7 bases, with 5 bases of the junction left unmatched. CDR3 sequence reads: CASSQTSGRMNEQFF. The CDR3, as DNA: TGTGCCAGCAGTCAGACTAGCGGGAGGATGAATGAGCAGTTCTTC.

This chain connects TRBV24-1 to TRBJ1-1, with a tentative D call TRBD1 (6 bases). CDR1 is KGHDR and CDR2 is SFDVKD in the germline V gene. The CDR3 sequence is 14 residues long. Trimming shortened V by 3 bases and J by 5 bases, and 12 bases separated the two germline ends. The DNA of the CDR3 is TGTGCCACCAGTGATAGTGCAACAGGGACTGAAGCTTTCTTT. It encodes CATSDSATGTEAFF.

This clonotype was seen more than once but under ten times. V and J are TRBV11-2 and TRBJ2-4; 12 bases match TRBD2. This CDR3 has 16 amino acids. The germline gives CDR1 SGHAT, CDR2 FQNNGV. This CDR3 reads CFDRLAGEWAKNIQYF. The CDR3 coding sequence is TGTTTCGATCGACTAGCGGGAGAATGGGCCAAAAACATTCAGTACTTC.

The chain joins TRBV29-1 to TRBJ1-1; D is uncertain. The CDR3 totals 11 residues. Trimming removed 4 bases from V and 3 bases from J, with 6 bases in between. CDR1 is SQVTM and CDR2 is ANQGSEA in the germline V gene. The CDR3 DNA follows: TGCAGCGTTGTTTATGACACTGAAGCTTTCTTT. This encodes CSVVYDTEAFF.

This clonotype was seen only a few times. This chain links TRBV11-2 with TRBJ1-2; 8 nucleotides align to TRBD1. V lost 1 base and J lost 4; bases outside the gene matches: 2. The germline V gene encodes CDR1 SGHAT and CDR2 FQNNGV. The CDR3 sequence is 14 residues long. The chain's CDR3 is CASSLVGQVYGYTF. The CDR3, as DNA: TGTGCCAGCAGCTTAGTGGGACAGGTCTATGGCTACACCTTC.

This clonotype was counted ten times or more. This chain joins TRBV6-5 and TRBJ1-3, with D possibly matching TRBD1 (5 bases). Trimming took 2 bases from V and 4 from J, leaving 12 bases between them. Germline CDR1 reads MNHEY; CDR2 reads SVGAGI. The CDR3 sequence is 15 residues long. CDR3 coding DNA: TGTGCCAGCAGTTACGCCGGACAAACAGGAAACACCATATATTTT. Translating it yields CASSYAGQTGNTIYF.

This chain uses TRBV19 with TRBJ1-4; possible D gene TRBD1, 5 bases. The CDR3 runs to 13 residues. Germline CDR1 LNHDA, CDR2 SQIVND (reference sequence). The ends were cut back, 10 bases at V and 4 bases at J, with 13 bases in the middle. DNA of the CDR3: TGTGCCACCTCCGGGACTTTTAATGAAAAACTGTTTTTT. Protein: CATSGTFNEKLFF.

This chain uses TRBV19 with TRBJ1-2; D unclear. Between the trimmed V and J ends, which lost 5 bases and 2 bases, there was a span of 9 bases. Germline V gives CDR1 LNHDA, CDR2 SQIVND (reference sequence). This CDR3 region has 13 residues. The CDR3 nucleotides read TGTGCCAGTAGTGTCGCGATCAACTATGGCTACACCTTC. Translation gives CASSVAINYGYTF. The complete variable domain, with remaining parts taken from reference TRBV19 and TRBJ1-2, reads DGGITQSPKYLFRKEGQNVTLSCEQNLNHDAMYWYRQDPGQGLRLIYYSQIVNDFQKGDIAEGYSVSREKKESFPLTVTSAQKNPTAFYLCASSVAINYGYTFGSGTRLTVV.

The V gene is TRBV7-3, the J gene TRBJ1-1, with 12 bases lining up with TRBD1. J lost 10 bases, V lost 5 bases, and 5 bases had no gene match. The CDR3 length is 13 residues. Germline V gene data show CDR1 as SGHTA and CDR2 as FQGTGA. The CDR3: CASSMGQGAGAFF. Written as DNA, the CDR3 is TGTGCCAGCAGCATGGGACAGGGGGCGGGAGCTTTCTTT.

This chain joins TRBV20-1 and TRBJ2-7; possibly TRBD2 for D (6 bases). Trimming took 4 bases from V and 3 from J, leaving 16 bases between them. Germline V gene sequence: CDR1 DFQATT, CDR2 SNEGSKA (reference sequence). The CDR3 has 14 amino acids. The CDR3 region is CSATTLALDYEQYF. CDR3 nucleotides: TGCAGTGCTACCACGCTAGCGCTTGACTACGAGCAGTACTTC.

This clonotype came up a few times. The rearrangement uses TRBV6-2 or TRBV6-3 and TRBJ2-7, with 7 bases aligning to TRBD1. CDR1 is MNHEY and CDR2 is SVGEGT in the germline V gene. The J segment lost 2 bases and the V segment lost 6 bases, leaving 7 bases of the junction unmatched. The CDR3 covers 14 residues. In DNA form, the CDR3 reads TGTGCCAGCAGCAACCCGGGACAGACCTACGAGCAGTACTTC. The encoded protein is CASSNPGQTYEQYF.